One sample yielded the 28 T cell receptor beta chains listed below, sequenced in a study of human T cells and chemical hapten exposure (dated by TCRdb to the early 2020s). Library method: RACE. The instrument given in TCRdb is NextSeq 500. TCRdb itself trimmed the public reads at Q25 with fastp, ran MiXCR and retained productive beta chains. Identical CDR3 proteins give one entry, which carries the most common genes and DNA. The sample table lists about 260,000 distinct CDR3 sequences, roughly 8.9% of them with a count of one. The ten largest clonotypes hold 2% to 2.5% of the sample. Sample time point, as interpreted from the label and publication: pre-sensitization, week 0. The treatment or condition tag for this specimen amounts to: therapeutic diphenylcyclopropenone sensitization with weekly scalp DPC. The source material was whole blood, sampled in connection with sensitization to the hapten diphenylcyclopropenone (DPC). These receptors originate from a woman in her thirties or forties with alopecia areata. Some clones in this sample may be carry-over from other donors' samples.

The chain uses TRBV7-2 and TRBJ2-1, with no clear D. The CDR3 length is 12 residues. Germline CDR1 is SGHTA and CDR2 is FQGNSA. The V and J ends lost 5 bases and 9 bases respectively, with 11 bases between them. Written as DNA, the CDR3 is TGTGCCAGCAGCAGATCAGGTCCTGAGCAGTTCTTC. As protein: CASSRSGPEQFF.

This clonotype was seen a handful of times. The chain joins TRBV27 to TRBJ2-1, with D possibly being TRBD1 (6 bases). The CDR3 is made up of 14 amino acids. Germline V gene lookup returns CDR1 MNHEY and CDR2 SMNVEV (reference sequence). The V and J ends lost 6 bases and 7 bases respectively, with 16 bases between them. The CDR3 reads CASSALDRPNEQFF. CDR3 DNA: TGTGCCAGCAGCGCCCTGGACAGACCTAATGAGCAGTTCTTC.

V and J are TRBV10-3 and TRBJ2-1; TRBD1 matches 7 bases. The CDR3 extends over 14 amino acids. J was trimmed by 6 bases and V by 6 bases; bases with no gene match: 8. Per the germline V gene, CDR1 is ENHRY and CDR2 is SYGVKD. CDR3 residues: CAISRQGTSNEQFF. DNA of the CDR3: TGTGCCATCAGCAGACAGGGTACGAGCAATGAGCAGTTCTTC.

In regard to this clonotype: One end of the junction fails to match germline, which may point to a read error. J is TRBJ2-2 and V is TRBV6-5, with D possibly TRBD2 on 5 matching bases. This CDR3 is built from 16 residues. Germline V gives CDR1 MNHEY, CDR2 SVGAGI. CDR3 nucleotides: TGTGCCAGCAGTCGAAGGGCCCGAGGGAACGCCGGGGAGCTGTTTTTT. It is translated as CASSRRARGNAGELFF.

This clonotype occurred many times. The chain employs TRBV4-3 and TRBJ2-3, with 10 bases lining up with TRBD1. The CDR3 has 16 residues. The ends lost 3 bases at V and 4 bases at J; junction bases unmatched: 7. Looked up from germline, CDR1 is LGHNA and CDR2 is YSLEER. The CDR3 DNA reads TGCGCCAGCAGCCAGGCTACCGGGACAGGGGCAGATACGCAGTATTTT. Amino acid sequence: CASSQATGTGADTQYF.

This clonotype was recorded only once. The chain links TRBV28 to TRBJ2-1, with 10 bases lining up with TRBD2. Germline V gene data show CDR1 as MDHEN and CDR2 as SYDVKM. The CDR3 consists of 15 residues. V was clipped by 7 bases and J by 8 bases; unmatched bases: 11. CDR3 sequence (DNA): TGTGCCAGCACCCCTGCTAGCGGGAGTATCGATGAGCAGTTCTTC. Protein sequence: CASTPASGSIDEQFF.

This clonotype was counted only a few times. The chain combines TRBV20-1 with TRBJ2-7; D unclear. This CDR3 has 13 residues. The V gene's germline CDR1 is DFQATT and CDR2 SNEGSKA (reference sequence). With 0 bases removed from V and 2 bases from J, the gap between germline ends came to 8 bases. CDR3 nucleotides: TGCAGTGCTAGAGACCGACCCGCCTACGAGCAGTACTTC. Protein product: CSARDRPAYEQYF.

This clonotype has a handful of counts. The V gene is TRBV5-1, the J gene TRBJ2-2; unclear D gene. CDR3 length: 16 residues. V gave up 2 bases and J gave up 1 base, with 12 bases separating them. Germline CDR1 reads SGHRS; CDR2 reads YFSETQ. The CDR3 reads CASSLLGVENTGELFF. CDR3 DNA: TGCGCCAGCAGCTTATTAGGCGTTGAGAACACCGGGGAGCTGTTTTTT.

This clonotype was seen a handful of times. The genes are TRBV28 and TRBJ1-2, with TRBD1 matching over 8 bases. This CDR3 is built from 15 residues. J lost 4 bases, V lost 4 bases, and 8 bases had no gene match. Per germline, CDR1 MDHEN and CDR2 SYDVKM. The CDR3 here is CASSSFDRGAYGYTF. The CDR3 DNA is TGTGCCAGCAGTTCCTTCGACAGGGGTGCCTATGGCTACACCTTC.

The J gene is TRBJ2-5, the V gene TRBV7-9, with TRBD1 as a possible D gene (6 bases). Between the trimmed V and J ends, which lost 3 bases and 5 bases, there was a span of 16 bases. This CDR3 comprises 15 residues. CDR1 and CDR2 from the germline V gene are SEHNR and FQNEAQ (reference sequence). CDR3: CASSFWLGANETQYF. As DNA, the CDR3 is TGTGCCAGCAGCTTCTGGCTGGGGGCGAACGAGACCCAGTACTTC.

In DNA form, the CDR3 reads TGTGCCAGCAGCCCCGCATTTGTGGTGAACACTGAAGCTTTCTTT. Translating it yields CASSPAFVVNTEAFF. The V and J genes are TRBV7-9 and TRBJ1-1; unclear D gene. The CDR3 length is 15 residues. V was trimmed by 5 bases and J by 0 bases, leaving 13 bases between them. Germline loops: CDR1 SEHNR, CDR2 FQNEAQ (reference sequence).

The chain carries TRBV29-1 and TRBJ1-2; no clear D gene. Germline V lookup: CDR1 SQVTM, CDR2 ANQGSEA. V gave up 5 bases and J gave up 4 bases, with 14 bases separating them. This CDR3 spans 13 amino acids. This CDR3 is CSVPQFGIYGYTF. In nucleotides, the CDR3 is TGCAGCGTTCCCCAGTTTGGGATCTATGGCTACACCTTC.

This chain links TRBV12-3 or TRBV12-4 with TRBJ1-5; 7 bases match TRBD1. The length of the CDR3 is 13 residues. The J segment lost 8 bases and the V segment lost 4 bases, leaving 5 bases of the junction unmatched. CDR3: CASSSGQLEPQHF. Here the CDR3 DNA reads TGTGCCAGCAGTTCGGGACAGCTCGAGCCCCAGCATTTT.

A few counts support this clonotype. The chain employs TRBV21-1 and TRBJ2-3. TRBV21-1 is annotated as a pseudogene. The CDR3 covers 13 residues. CDR3 DNA: TGTGCCAGCAGCAAAAGGGGCACAGATACGCAGTATTTT. Amino acids: CASSKRGTDTQYF.

This clonotype was observed at least ten times. This chain uses TRBV12-3 or TRBV12-4 with TRBJ2-2; D gene unclear. Trimming stripped 5 bases from V and 8 bases from J, with 6 bases between. The CDR3 has 11 residues. The chain's CDR3 is CASSPLGELFF. The CDR3 DNA sequence: TGTGCCAGCAGTCCCCTAGGGGAGCTGTTTTTT.

This clonotype was seen only a few times. The chain joins TRBV24-1 to TRBJ1-5, with D perhaps TRBD1 (5 bases). Per the germline V gene, CDR1 is KGHDR and CDR2 is SFDVKD. The V gene lost 4 bases and the J gene lost 1 base, with 13 bases spanning the gap. CDR3 length: 16 residues. The CDR3 sequence: CATSDDTRGSNQPQHF. DNA of the CDR3: TGTGCCACCAGTGACGACACAAGGGGAAGCAATCAGCCCCAGCATTTT.

The chain has TRBV6-2 or TRBV6-3 and TRBJ2-7, with D perhaps matching TRBD1 (5 bases). Germline CDR1 reads MNHEY; CDR2 reads SVGEGT. This CDR3 spans 11 amino acids. V lost 4 bases to trimming and J lost 6 bases, with 7 bases between them. The CDR3 nucleotides read TGTGCCAGCAGTTTGCAGGGCGAGCAGTACTTC. Protein product: CASSLQGEQYF.

The chain is built from TRBV6-2 or TRBV6-3 and TRBJ2-1; 11 bases match TRBD2. The ends lost 4 bases at V and 7 bases at J; junction bases unmatched: 9. CDR3 length: 16 residues. Per germline, CDR1 MNHEY and CDR2 SVGEGT. CDR3 coding DNA: TGTGCCAGCAGTTCATTGGTAGCGGGAGGGCGGAATGAGCAGTTCTTC. It is translated as CASSSLVAGGRNEQFF.

This clonotype showed up just a few times. This sequence joins TRBV11-3 and TRBJ2-1, with D perhaps matching TRBD1 (6 bases). Looked up from germline, CDR1 is SGHNT and CDR2 is YENEEA. V was cut by 3 bases and J by 7 bases, with 10 bases left in between. CDR3 length equals 13 residues. The CDR3 nucleotides read TGTGCCAGCAGCTTGAACAGGGTGAATGAGCAGTTCTTC. It translates to CASSLNRVNEQFF. Drawing the rest from reference TRBV11-3 and TRBJ2-1, the complete variable domain is EAGVVQSPRYKIIEKKQPVAFWCNPISGHNTLYWYLQNLGQGPELLIRYENEEAVDDSQLPKDRFSAERLKGVDSTLKIQPAELGDSAVYLCASSLNRVNEQFFGPGTRLTVL.

V gene TRBV29-1 combines with J gene TRBJ1-1; D gene ambiguous. The CDR3 has 14 amino acids. Trimming removed 1 base from V and 1 base from J, with 10 bases in between. Germline V gives CDR1 SQVTM, CDR2 ANQGSEA. Here the CDR3 reads CSVEGGPKNTEAFF. The CDR3 DNA follows: TGCAGCGTTGAAGGAGGGCCGAAGAACACTGAAGCTTTCTTT. The entire variable domain, with the rest obtained from reference TRBV29-1 and TRBJ1-1, is as follows: SAVISQKPSRDICQRGTSLTIQCQVDSQVTMMFWYRQQPGQSLTLIATANQGSEATYESGFVIDKFPISRPNLTFSTLTVSNMSPEDSSIYLCSVEGGPKNTEAFFGQGTRLTVV.

This sequence joins TRBV20-1 and TRBJ2-2; 9 nucleotides line up with TRBD2. The CDR3 covers 15 residues. Germline V gives CDR1 DFQATT, CDR2 SNEGSKA (reference sequence). Trimming removed 4 bases from V and 5 bases from J; junction bases left unmatched: 8. The chain's CDR3 is CSATNSGRGTGELFF. The CDR3 DNA follows: TGCAGTGCTACCAATAGCGGGAGAGGGACCGGGGAGCTGTTTTTT.

This clonotype was counted ten times or more. V gene TRBV7-2 combines with J gene TRBJ2-2; perhaps TRBD2 as D (5 bases). Deletions cut 2 bases from V and 3 bases from J, with 7 bases between. Germline V gene sequence: CDR1 SGHTA, CDR2 FQGNSA. CDR3 length equals 14 residues. DNA of the CDR3: TGTGCCAGCAGCTTACTGCGGGACACCGGGGAGCTGTTTTTT. Protein product: CASSLLRDTGELFF. Looking up the rest from reference TRBV7-2 and TRBJ2-2 gives the full variable domain: GAGVSQSPSNKVTEKGKDVELRCDPISGHTALYWYRQSLGQGLEFLIYFQGNSAPDKSGLPSDRFSAERTGGSVSTLTIQRTQQEDSAVYLCASSLLRDTGELFFGEGSRLTVL.

Comment on this clonotype: The germline gene is not matched at one end of the junction; a read error may be the cause. The chain employs TRBV7-6 and TRBJ2-7; weak D call: TRBD2 (6 bases). Per the germline V gene, CDR1 is SGHVS and CDR2 is FNYEAQ. This CDR3 region has 16 residues. The CDR3 coding sequence is TGTGTCAGCAGGCCAACCCCCGGGACTGACAGCTACGAGCAGTACTTC. It is translated as CVSRPTPGTDSYEQYF.

V is TRBV7-9 and J is TRBJ2-1, with 11 bases aligning to TRBD2. The V gene end was trimmed by 1 base and the J gene end by 4 bases; junction bases not matched to a gene: 3. CDR3 size: 16 residues. Germline V lookup: CDR1 SEHNR, CDR2 FQNEAQ (reference sequence). The CDR3 nucleotides are TGTGCCAGCAGCTTAGGGAGGACTAGCGGGTACAATGAGCAGTTCTTC. This translates into CASSLGRTSGYNEQFF.

The rearrangement uses TRBV7-2 and TRBJ2-3, with TRBD2 matching over 9 bases. This CDR3 comprises 18 residues. Germline lookup yields CDR1 SGHTA and CDR2 FQGNSA. V lost 3 bases and J lost 6; bases outside the gene matches: 16. DNA for the CDR3: TGTGCCAGCAGCTTTGGGGCCATAACGAGCGGGAGGTCGGATACGCAGTATTTT. This translates into CASSFGAITSGRSDTQYF.

This clonotype was counted many times. The J gene is TRBJ2-7, the V gene TRBV5-1, with a possible D match to TRBD2 (5 bases). This CDR3 contains 15 residues. V dropped 3 bases and J dropped 0 bases, with 13 bases sitting between them. Germline V gene sequence: CDR1 SGHRS, CDR2 YFSETQ. CDR3 sequence: CASSSLPGSSYEQYF. The CDR3 DNA follows: TGCGCCAGCAGCTCTCTTCCGGGGAGCTCCTACGAGCAGTACTTC. The variable domain in full, completed from reference TRBV5-1 and TRBJ2-7, reads KAGVTQTPRYLIKTRGQQVTLSCSPISGHRSVSWYQQTPGQGLQFLFEYFSETQRNKGNFPGRFSGRQFSNSRSEMNVSTLELGDSALYLCASSSLPGSSYEQYFGPGTRLTVT.

In its sample, this clonotype was seen a few times. The gene calls are TRBV6-5 and TRBJ1-5; unclear D gene. Germline V gene lookup returns CDR1 MNHEY and CDR2 SVGAGI. Trimming removed 6 bases from V and 7 bases from J, with 10 bases in between. The CDR3 is made up of 12 amino acids. CDR3 in amino acids: CASSPQGQPQHF. CDR3 DNA sequence: TGTGCCAGCAGCCCCCAAGGACAGCCCCAGCATTTT.

This clonotype was detected a few times. This chain joins TRBV6-5 and TRBJ2-5; D call uncertain. V gave up 2 bases and J gave up 5 bases, with 12 bases separating them. The CDR3 extends over 14 amino acids. CDR1 and CDR2 from the germline V gene are MNHEY and SVGAGI. Written as DNA, the CDR3 is TGTGCCAGCAGTTACAGGAGTCGATCGGAGACCCAGTACTTC. Translated: CASSYRSRSETQYF.